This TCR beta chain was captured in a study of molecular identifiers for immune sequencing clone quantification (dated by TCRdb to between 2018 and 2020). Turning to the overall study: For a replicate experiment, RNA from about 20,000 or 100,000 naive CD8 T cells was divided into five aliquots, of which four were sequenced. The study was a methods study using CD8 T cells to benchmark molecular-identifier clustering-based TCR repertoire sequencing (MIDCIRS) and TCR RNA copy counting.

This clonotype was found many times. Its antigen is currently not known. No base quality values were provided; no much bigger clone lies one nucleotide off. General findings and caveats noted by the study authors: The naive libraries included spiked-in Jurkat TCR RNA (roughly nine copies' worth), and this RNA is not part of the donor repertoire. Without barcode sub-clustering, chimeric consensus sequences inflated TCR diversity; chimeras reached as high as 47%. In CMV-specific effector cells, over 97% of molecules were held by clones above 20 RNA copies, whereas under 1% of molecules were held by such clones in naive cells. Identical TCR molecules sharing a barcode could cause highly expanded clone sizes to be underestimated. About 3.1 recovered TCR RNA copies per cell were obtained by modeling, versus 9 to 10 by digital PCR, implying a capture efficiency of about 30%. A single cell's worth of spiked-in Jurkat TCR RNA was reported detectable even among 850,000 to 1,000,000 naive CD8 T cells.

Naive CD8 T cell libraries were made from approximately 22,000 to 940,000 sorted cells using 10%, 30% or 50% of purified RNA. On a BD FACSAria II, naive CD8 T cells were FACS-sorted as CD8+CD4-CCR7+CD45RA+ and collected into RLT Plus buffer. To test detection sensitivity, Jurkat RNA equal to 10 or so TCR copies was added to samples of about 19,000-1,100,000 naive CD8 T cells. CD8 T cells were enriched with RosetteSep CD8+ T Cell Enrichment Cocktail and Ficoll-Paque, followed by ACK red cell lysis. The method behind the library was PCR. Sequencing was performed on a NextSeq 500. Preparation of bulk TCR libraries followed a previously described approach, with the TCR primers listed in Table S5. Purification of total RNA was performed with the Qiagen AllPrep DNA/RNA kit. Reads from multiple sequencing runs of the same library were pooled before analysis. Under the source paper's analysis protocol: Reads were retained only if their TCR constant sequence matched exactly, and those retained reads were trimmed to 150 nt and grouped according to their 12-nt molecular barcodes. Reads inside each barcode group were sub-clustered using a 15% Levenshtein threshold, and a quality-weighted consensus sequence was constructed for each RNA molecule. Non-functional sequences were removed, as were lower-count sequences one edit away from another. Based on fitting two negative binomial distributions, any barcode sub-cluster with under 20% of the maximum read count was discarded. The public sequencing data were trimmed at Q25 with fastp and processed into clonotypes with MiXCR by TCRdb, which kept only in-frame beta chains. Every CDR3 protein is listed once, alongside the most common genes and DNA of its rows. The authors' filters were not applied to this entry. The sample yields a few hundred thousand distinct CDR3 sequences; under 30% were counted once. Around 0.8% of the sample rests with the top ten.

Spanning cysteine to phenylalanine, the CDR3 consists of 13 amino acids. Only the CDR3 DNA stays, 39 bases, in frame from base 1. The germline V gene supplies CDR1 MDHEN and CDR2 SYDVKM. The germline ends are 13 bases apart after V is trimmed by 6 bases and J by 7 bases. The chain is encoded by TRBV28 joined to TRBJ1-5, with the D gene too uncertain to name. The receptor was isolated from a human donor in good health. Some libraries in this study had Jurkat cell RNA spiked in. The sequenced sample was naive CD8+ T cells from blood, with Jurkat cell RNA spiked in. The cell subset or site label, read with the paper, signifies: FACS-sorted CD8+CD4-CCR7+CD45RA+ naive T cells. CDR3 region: CASSATRGQPQHF. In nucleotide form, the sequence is TGTGCCAGCAGCGCGACCCGAGGGCAGCCCCAGCATTTT.